This TCR beta chain stems from a study of shared clonotypes between healthy human individuals. Into CD45RA+ naive and CD45RA-negative memory subsets, the CD4+ cells were split. The CDR3 consists of 15 residues. Trimming cost V 3 bases and J 5 bases; bases outside gene matches: 3. Germline V lookup: CDR1 SGHRS, CDR2 YFSETQ. The data were produced by immunoSEQ multiplex PCR, yet TCRdb's version contains in-frame clones alone and is incomplete. The sample gives some 360,000 clones, roughly 80% of which show up once; around 9.3% is in the top ten. Sequenced input: memory CD4+ T cells sorted from blood. Subset noted: CD45RA-negative fraction. The TCR was taken from a man aged 30-40 years in good health. V is TRBV5-1 and J is TRBJ1-6; 9 bases fit TRBD1. CDR3 nucleotide sequence: TGCGCCAGCAGCTCCGGACAGGGGAATAATTCACCCCTCCACTTT. Its protein product is CASSSGQGNNSPLHF.